This is a list of T cell receptor beta chains from one sample in a study of blood T cell repertoires in COVID-19. Here immunoSEQ multiplex PCR was the method, and the copy in TCRdb shows in-frame clones only, minus some. The repertoire consists of fewer than 250,000 clones, with around 81% occurring once and the leading ten covering just under 6.5%. Sequencing input: peripheral blood. All receptors derive from a woman aged 55-69 years with active or convalescent COVID-19. The CDR3 runs from the conserved cysteine through the conserved F or W. D genes are given only for firm matches. Size is omitted from some rows. Given values are once, few, many or a class for expanded clones.

D,J,size,V,DNA,CDR3
.,TRBJ2-6,.,TRBV3-1/TRBV3-2,TGTGCCAGCAGTCCGGTGATCTCTGGGGCCAACGTCCTGACTTTC,CASSPVISGANVLTF
.,TRBJ1-1,.,TRBV10-3,TGTGCCATCACCGACGACAGTCCGATCGGAGCTTTCTTT,CAITDDSPIGAFF
.,TRBJ2-2,.,TRBV5-4,TGTGCCAGCAGCTTGGCGGCAGCGACCACCGGGGAGCTGTTTTTT,CASSLAAATTGELFF
TRBD2,TRBJ2-3,.,TRBV6-2/TRBV6-3,TGTGCCAGCAGTCCCCGGACTAGCGGGATTTGGGGTACAGATACGCAGTATTTT,CASSPRTSGIWGTDTQYF
TRBD1,TRBJ1-4,.,TRBV19,TGTGCCAGTAGAGGACAGGCTAATGAAAAACTGTTTTTT,CASRGQANEKLFF
.,TRBJ2-3,.,TRBV12-3/TRBV12-4,TGTGCCAGCAGCTCCGGGAGCCTTACGCAGTATTTT,CASSSGSLTQYF
.,TRBJ2-5,.,TRBV7-9,TGTGCCAGCAGCTCAAATTCTCTAGCAGGAGAGACCCAGTACTTC,CASSSNSLAGETQYF
.,TRBJ2-7,.,TRBV12-3/TRBV12-4,TGTGCCAGCAGCGACCTACCTCTGGAGGAGCAGTACTTC,CASSDLPLEEQYF
.,TRBJ1-3,.,TRBV4-1,TGCGCCAGCAGCCAAGATCACAGGGAAGTTGGAAACACCATATATTTT,CASSQDHREVGNTIYF
.,TRBJ2-1,.,TRBV5-1,TGCGCCAGCAGCTTCACAGGGCATAATGAGCAGTTCTTC,CASSFTGHNEQFF
.,TRBJ2-3,.,TRBV6-5,TGTGCCAGCAGCGCAGTAGGGACTCGGTGGTATTTT,CASSAVGTRWYF
.,TRBJ1-1,.,TRBV7-9,TGTGCCAGCAGCCCCCGCACTGAAGCTTTCTTT,CASSPRTEAFF
TRBD1,TRBJ1-2,.,TRBV3-1/TRBV3-2,TGTGCCAGCAGCAGGGACAGGAACTATGGCTACACCTTC,CASSRDRNYGYTF
TRBD1,TRBJ1-6,.,TRBV10-1,TGCGCCAGCAGTCCAACAGGGGCGAGCTCCTATAATTCACCCCTCCACTTT,CASSPTGASSYNSPLHF
.,TRBJ2-7,few,TRBV5-4,TGTGCCAGCAGCCCACCTTCGTCAGGCCTCTCCTACGAGCAGTACTTC,CASSPPSSGLSYEQYF
.,TRBJ2-5,.,TRBV5-1,TGCGCCAGCAGCTTGGCTCTGAGAGAGACCCAGTACTTC,CASSLALRETQYF
TRBD1,TRBJ1-1,.,TRBV19,TGTGCCAGTACCCGGACAGGGAGCGTCACTGAAGCTTTCTTT,CASTRTGSVTEAFF
TRBD1,TRBJ2-5,.,TRBV6-6,TGTGCCAGCAGTTACACTCCGGGACAGGGGCAAGAGACCCAGTACTTC,CASSYTPGQGQETQYF
TRBD2,TRBJ2-7,.,TRBV19,TGTGCCAGTAGTATAGTACTAGCGGGAGACTACGAGCAGTACTTC,CASSIVLAGDYEQYF
.,TRBJ2-3,.,TRBV5-8,TGTGCCAGCAGCCGGACACTAAGCACAGATACGCAGTATTTT,CASSRTLSTDTQYF
.,TRBJ2-1,.,TRBV11-3,TGTGCCAGCAGCTTAGACCCAGGGACAAACAATGAGCAGTTCTTC,CASSLDPGTNNEQFF
.,TRBJ1-6,.,TRBV5-4,TGTGCCAGCAGCTTGGGGGGCCGATTGGATAATTCACCCCTCCACTTT,CASSLGGRLDNSPLHF
TRBD1,TRBJ1-6,.,TRBV4-2,TGTGCCAGCAGCCAAGACAGGGGGCATTCACCCCTCCACTTT,CASSQDRGHSPLHF
.,TRBJ1-1,.,TRBV5-5,TGTGCCAGCAGCTTGTTAACAGGGTACATGAACACTGAAGCTTTCTTT,CASSLLTGYMNTEAFF
.,TRBJ2-5,.,TRBV3-1/TRBV3-2,TGTGCCAGCAGCCAAGACGGGAACCAAGAGACCCAGTACTTC,CASSQDGNQETQYF
.,TRBJ2-5,.,TRBV10-2,TGCGCCTGTCGGTCGGGGGTCTCGGAGACCCAGTACTTC,CACRSGVSETQYF
TRBD2,TRBJ2-1,.,TRBV27,TGTGCCAGCAAAGCGGGGGCATACAATGAGCAGTTCTTC,CASKAGAYNEQFF
.,TRBJ2-1,.,TRBV10-3,TGTGCCATCAGTGAGGCGTCAGGGTACAATGAGCAGTTCTTC,CAISEASGYNEQFF
.,TRBJ1-2,.,TRBV30,TGTGCCTGGAGTCCAGGAACAGGTGTGGATGGCTACACCTTC,CAWSPGTGVDGYTF
.,TRBJ2-5,.,TRBV6-5,TGTGCCAGCAGTCATTTGACAGAGCCCCGAGAGACCCAGTACTTC,CASSHLTEPRETQYF
TRBD2,TRBJ2-1,.,TRBV30,TGTGCCTGGAGTGTGTCACTAGCGGGAGATGAGCAGTTCTTC,CAWSVSLAGDEQFF
TRBD1,TRBJ1-4,.,TRBV19,TGTGCCAGTAGCGGACAGGGGGGTGGAGAAAAACTGTTTTTT,CASSGQGGGEKLFF
.,TRBJ1-3,.,TRBV29-1,TGCAGCGTTGAAGATACCGGGGGGGGCTTTCGTGGAAACACCATATATTTT,CSVEDTGGGFRGNTIYF
TRBD1,TRBJ1-2,.,TRBV12-5,TGTGCTAGTGGCCGCGACAGGGGGAGAGGCTACACCTTC,CASGRDRGRGYTF
.,TRBJ1-5,.,TRBV6-1,TGTGCCAGCAGTGAAGCGGTGACAGAGGCGAGTTGGCCCCAGCATTTT,CASSEAVTEASWPQHF
TRBD2,TRBJ2-3,.,TRBV4-1,TGCGCCAGCAGCCAAGATCTTAGGACTAGACTTTTTAGGACAGATACGCAGTATTTT,CASSQDLRTRLFRTDTQYF
TRBD2,TRBJ2-1,.,TRBV5-1,TGCGCCAGCAGCTCGGGCTCTTTAGCGGGGCTCGGCAATGAGCAGTTCTTC,CASSSGSLAGLGNEQFF
.,TRBJ1-5,.,TRBV18,TGTGCCAGCTCACCCTCGGGCAATCAGCCCCAGCATTTT,CASSPSGNQPQHF
.,TRBJ2-7,few,TRBV11-2,TGTGCCAGCAGCTCCAGCAGAGGGTGGAACGAGCAGTACTTC,CASSSSRGWNEQYF
.,TRBJ1-5,.,TRBV7-2,TGTGCCAGCAGCCCCCGAGGGGGTTGGGGACGCCAGCCCCAGCATTTT,CASSPRGGWGRQPQHF
TRBD2,TRBJ2-1,.,TRBV18,TGTGCCAGCTCGTCGCGACTAGCGGGAGGGACCTACAATGAGCAGTTCTTC,CASSSRLAGGTYNEQFF
TRBD1,TRBJ2-3,once,TRBV6-4,TGTGCCAGCAGTGGCACTACAGGGGGCGGAGCAGATACGCAGTATTTT,CASSGTTGGGADTQYF
.,TRBJ1-1,.,TRBV12-3/TRBV12-4,TGTGCCAGCAGTCTTGGTCAATTACGGTTGGCTTTCTTT,CASSLGQLRLAFF
TRBD1,TRBJ2-3,.,TRBV10-3,TGTGCCATCAGTTCGAGACAGGGTGATCCAGATACGCAGTATTTT,CAISSRQGDPDTQYF
TRBD2,TRBJ2-5,.,TRBV19,TGTGCCAGTAGTCCCGCGGGAGACCTCCAAGAGACCCAGTACTTC,CASSPAGDLQETQYF
.,TRBJ2-2,.,TRBV5-1,TGCGCCAGCAGCTTGCGCCCACAGGGTTCGAACACCGGGGAGCTGTTTTTT,CASSLRPQGSNTGELFF
.,TRBJ1-5,.,TRBV9,TGTGCCAGCAGCGTTGGCAGTACCCCTTATCAGCCCCAGCATTTT,CASSVGSTPYQPQHF
.,TRBJ1-2,once,TRBV29-1,TGCAGCGTTGAAGATTGGACAGAAAGCTATGGCTACACCTTC,CSVEDWTESYGYTF